This TCR beta chain was documented in a study of CD8 T cells in ankylosing spondylitis. This clonotype turned up a few times. Its specificity is not known. TCRdb re-called the 5' RACE reads through MiXCR, storing one row per CDR3 protein. This table has roughly 670,000 distinct CDR3 sequences, roughly 19% appearing once. Study outcomes and limitations: Among TCR beta sequences, a motif of under ten highly homologous variants appeared characteristic of ankylosing spondylitis blood.

The TCR was taken from a male donor with ankylosing spondylitis. Source material: blood, either unsorted or a sorted T cell fraction (not recorded which).

The CDR3 protein is CASSIRGESYEQYF. The DNA for the CDR3 is TGTGCCAGCAGCATACGGGGAGAATCCTACGAGCAGTACTTC. The chain has TRBV7-9 and TRBJ2-7; the D gene is possibly TRBD2 (5 bases). The CDR3 is 14 residues long. Deletions cut 5 bases from V and 1 base from J, with 12 bases between. Germline CDR1 SEHNR, CDR2 FQNEAQ (reference sequence). The full variable domain, rest sourced from reference TRBV7-9 and TRBJ2-7, is DTGVSQNPRHKITKRGQNVTFRCDPISEHNRLYWYRQTLGQGPEFLTYFQNEAQLEKSRLLSDRFSAERPKGSFSTLEIQRTEQGDSAMYLCASSIRGESYEQYFGPGTRLTVT.